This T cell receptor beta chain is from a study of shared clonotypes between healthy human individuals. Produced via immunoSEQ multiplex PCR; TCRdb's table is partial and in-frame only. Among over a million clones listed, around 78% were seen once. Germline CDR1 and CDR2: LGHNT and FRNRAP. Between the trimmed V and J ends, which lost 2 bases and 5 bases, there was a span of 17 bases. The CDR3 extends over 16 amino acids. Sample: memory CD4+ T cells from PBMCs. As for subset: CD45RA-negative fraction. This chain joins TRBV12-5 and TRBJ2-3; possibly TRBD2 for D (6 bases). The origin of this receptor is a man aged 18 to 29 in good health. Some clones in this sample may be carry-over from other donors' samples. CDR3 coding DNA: TGTGCTAGTGGTTTGAGTACGGGAGAGGGAGGAGATACGCAGTATTTT. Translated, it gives CASGLSTGEGGDTQYF. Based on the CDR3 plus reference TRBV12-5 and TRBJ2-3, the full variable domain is DARVTQTPRHKVTEMGQEVTMRCQPILGHNTVFWYRQTMMQGLELLAYFRNRAPLDDSGMPKDRFSAEMPDATLATLKIQPSEPRDSAVYFCASGLSTGEGGDTQYFGPGTRLTVL.